These 14 T cell receptor beta chains were all obtained from the same sample, sequenced in a study of CD8 T cells in ankylosing spondylitis. Using its own MiXCR run on the 5' RACE reads, TCRdb lists one record per CDR3 protein. The sample lists some 140,000 distinct CDR3 sequences; 7% to 8% were seen once. Sequencing was carried out using blood, either unsorted or a sorted T cell fraction (not recorded which). These receptors were taken from a female donor with ankylosing spondylitis or in good health (not recorded which).

This clonotype was recorded at least ten times. The V gene is TRBV12-3 or TRBV12-4, the J gene TRBJ1-1; no clear D gene. V lost 2 bases to trimming and J lost 1 base, with 5 bases between them. This CDR3 has 13 amino acids. The CDR3 sequence: CASSLSSNTEAFF. DNA for the CDR3: TGTGCCAGCAGTTTATCCTCGAACACTGAAGCTTTCTTT.

This clonotype was counted many times. The chain has TRBV7-2 and TRBJ1-2; 10 bases map to TRBD1. Germline V CDR1 and CDR2: SGHTA, FQGNSA. The CDR3 sequence is 15 residues long. V gave up 6 bases and J gave up 0 bases; unmatched junction bases: 4. The DNA of the CDR3 is TGTGCCAGCAGATCCGGACAGGGGGCTAACTATGGCTACACCTTC. Its translation: CASRSGQGANYGYTF.

This clonotype was seen many times. The chain uses TRBV6-2 or TRBV6-3 and TRBJ1-4; perhaps TRBD1 as D (6 bases). Germline V gives CDR1 MNHEY, CDR2 SVGEGT. Trimming took 6 bases from V and 13 from J, leaving 12 bases between them. There are 11 residues in the CDR3. As DNA, the CDR3 is TGTGCCAGCAGCCAGGGACACGGACTGTTTTTT. Translation: CASSQGHGLFF.

Only a few counts were recorded for this clonotype. The chain uses TRBV12-3 or TRBV12-4 and TRBJ2-5; 8 bases match TRBD1. The CDR3 contains 15 residues. The V and J ends lost 6 bases and 10 bases, in that order; junction bases with no gene match: 16. CDR3 DNA: TGTGCCAGCAGCTTCGGGAGTCAGGGGGCGTCCCTCCAGTACTTC. It specifies CASSFGSQGASLQYF.

This clonotype was found many times. The gene calls are TRBV12-3 or TRBV12-4 and TRBJ1-2; maybe TRBD1 (6 bases). The length of the CDR3 is 15 residues. V lost 5 bases, J lost 5 bases, and 18 bases lay in between. The CDR3 sequence: CASSRSPGGGYGYTF. The CDR3, as DNA: TGTGCCAGCAGTCGGTCCCCGGGGGGCGGGTATGGCTACACCTTC.

This clonotype has at least ten counts. The V and J genes are TRBV7-8 and TRBJ2-1; TRBD2 aligns across 8 bases. V dropped 5 bases and J dropped 2; count of bases not matched to a gene: 8. The CDR3 has 16 amino acids. The germline gives CDR1 SGHVS, CDR2 FQNEAQ. The CDR3 DNA follows: TGTGCCAGCAGCGCCGGAGGACTAGCTCCCTACAATGAGCAGTTCTTC. Translating gives CASSAGGLAPYNEQFF.

This clonotype was seen at least ten times. The V call is TRBV12-3 or TRBV12-4, the J call TRBJ1-3; perhaps TRBD1 as D (6 bases). Trimming cost V 3 bases and J 0 bases, with 18 bases left between them. The length of the CDR3 is 18 residues. CDR3 loop: CASSFQTGQTTSGNTIYF. CDR3 in DNA: TGTGCCAGCAGTTTTCAAACCGGACAGACAACCTCTGGAAACACCATATATTTT.

This clonotype was recorded many times. J is TRBJ2-1 and V is TRBV20-1, with 9 bases aligning to TRBD1. With 3 bases clipped from V and 11 bases from J, the junction kept 8 bases outside the gene matches. Per the germline V gene, CDR1 is DFQATT and CDR2 is SNEGSKA (reference sequence). The CDR3 spans 13 residues. The CDR3 bases are TGCAGTGCTAGTCGGACAGGGGCGATGCAGCAGTTCTTC. Encoded protein: CSASRTGAMQQFF.

This chain links TRBV7-2 with TRBJ1-5; 7 positions agree with TRBD1. The CDR3 extends over 14 amino acids. V was clipped by 5 bases and J by 7 bases; unmatched bases: 8. Germline loops: CDR1 SGHTA, CDR2 FQGNSA. CDR3 DNA: TGTGCCAGCAGCGATCGGACAGGAGGACAGCCCCAGCATTTT. Amino acid sequence: CASSDRTGGQPQHF.

This chain connects TRBV7-2 to TRBJ2-3; D is unclear. Per germline, CDR1 SGHTA and CDR2 FQGNSA. Trimming pared 5 bases from V and 3 bases from J, leaving 15 bases between. This CDR3 is 15 amino acids long. The CDR3 is CASSKRVFGTDTQYF. The CDR3 nucleotides are TGTGCCAGCAGCAAAAGGGTGTTTGGGACAGATACGCAGTATTTT.

This clonotype was detected only a few times. The rearrangement links TRBV7-2 to TRBJ2-7; 8 bases line up with TRBD2. Germline trimming cut 5 bases from V and 5 bases from J; bases unmatched to any gene: 17. The germline V gene has CDR1 SGHTA and CDR2 FQGNSA. The CDR3 has 17 amino acids. In nucleotides, the CDR3 is TGTGCCAGCAGCCCGACAAACGGACTAGCTAGTTGGGACGAGCAGTACTTC. This codes for CASSPTNGLASWDEQYF.

This sequence joins TRBV3-1 and TRBJ1-6; TRBD1 is a possible D gene (6 bases). Trimming cost V 11 bases and J 6 bases, with 23 bases left between them. The CDR3 has 16 residues. Germline loops: CDR1 LGHDT, CDR2 YNNKEL (reference sequence). As DNA, the CDR3 is TGTGCCTCCTGCCAAGAAGCCGGGGGGCGTAATTCACCCCTCCACTTT. It codes for CASCQEAGGRNSPLHF. Based on the CDR3 plus reference TRBV3-1 and TRBJ1-6, the full variable domain is DTAVSQTPKYLVTQMGNDKSIKCEQNLGHDTMYWYKQDSKKFLKIMFSYNNKELIINETVPNRFSPKSPDKAHLNLHINSLELGDSAVYFCASCQEAGGRNSPLHFGNGTRLTVT.

The rearrangement uses TRBV5-1 and TRBJ2-2; 8 bases align to TRBD2. The CDR3 covers 16 residues. The ends lost 3 bases at V and 0 bases at J; junction bases unmatched: 4. Germline V gene lookup returns CDR1 SGHRS and CDR2 YFSETQ. The CDR3 protein is CASSSILAANTGELFF. The CDR3, as DNA: TGCGCCAGCAGCTCGATACTAGCGGCGAACACCGGGGAGCTGTTTTTT.

This clonotype was seen repeatedly, ten times or more. The gene calls are TRBV4-3 and TRBJ2-7, with D possibly being TRBD2 (6 bases). The V end lost 1 base, the J end lost 3 bases, and 13 bases lay between the germline ends. Germline V CDR1 and CDR2: LGHNA, YSLEER. This CDR3 region has 15 residues. The CDR3 DNA follows: TGCGCCAGCAGCCAAGGTCGGGACTTCTTCTACGAGCAGTACTTC. Translating it yields CASSQGRDFFYEQYF.